The T cell receptor (beta chain) described here comes from a study of control samples from healthy donors and cancer patients (dated by TCRdb to 2020 to 2021). A note on this clone: Which antigen it targets is not known. The input lacks base qualities; no much larger clone sits a single base away.

Libraries were made using the immunoSEQ multiplex PCR assay. Sourced from immuneACCESS, this table was stored by TCRdb with only in-frame sequences that have V and J called. A share of the clones is absent; for the studies checked, an unresolved V gene accounts for under half, and the remainder has no known explanation. The sample has over 100,000 clones on record, under 95% of them singletons. The top ten hold 2% to 2.5% of the sample. Per the germline V gene, SQVTM is the CDR1 and ANQGSEA is the CDR2. From the cysteine up to the phenylalanine, the CDR3 has a length of 13 residues. Here the CDR3 DNA is all that survives: 39 bases in frame from base 1. Deletion took 6 bases off V and 4 bases off J, with a span of 12 bases between the germline ends.

Sequenced material: blood. This receptor was identified in a woman aged 18-29 years in good health. The sequence links TRBV29-1 to TRBJ1-4; a weak D assignment points to TRBD1 (5 bases agree). The CDR3 region reads CSVSDSVNEKLFF. The nucleotides are TGCAGCGTCTCCGACAGCGTTAATGAAAAACTGTTTTTT.